Only a few counts were recorded for the clone carrying this TCR beta chain. Only in-frame clones appear in the TCRdb table, and some are missing; sequencing was by immunoSEQ multiplex PCR. The sample shows about 170,000 clones, approximately 90% of them seen only once. These data belong to a study of blood T cell repertoires in COVID-19. The CDR3 is 15 residues long. Looked up from germline, CDR1 is MGHRA and CDR2 is YSYEKL. The V and J ends lost 1 base and 7 bases, in that order; junction bases with no gene match: 9. The clonotype originates from a middle-aged man who had recovered from COVID-19. Sequencing was carried out using peripheral blood. The chain joins TRBV4-1 to TRBJ1-2, with TRBD1 matching over 7 bases. In nucleotides, the CDR3 is TGCGCCAGCAGCCAAGGAGGGGGCAGAAGGAGTGGCTACACCTTC. As protein: CASSQGGGRRSGYTF.